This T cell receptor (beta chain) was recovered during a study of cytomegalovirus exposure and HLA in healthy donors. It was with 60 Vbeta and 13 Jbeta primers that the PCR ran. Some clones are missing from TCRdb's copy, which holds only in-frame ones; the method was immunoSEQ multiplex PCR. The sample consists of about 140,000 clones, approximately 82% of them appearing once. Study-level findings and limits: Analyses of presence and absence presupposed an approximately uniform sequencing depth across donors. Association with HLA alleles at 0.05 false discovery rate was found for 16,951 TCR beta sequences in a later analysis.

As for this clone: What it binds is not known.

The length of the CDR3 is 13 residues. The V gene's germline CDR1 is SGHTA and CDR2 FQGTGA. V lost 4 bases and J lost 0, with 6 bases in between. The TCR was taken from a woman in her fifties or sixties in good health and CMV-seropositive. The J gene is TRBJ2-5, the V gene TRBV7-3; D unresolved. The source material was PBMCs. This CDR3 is CASSSQYQETQYF. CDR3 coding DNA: TGTGCCAGCAGCTCGCAGTACCAAGAGACCCAGTACTTC.